This TCR beta chain was captured in a study of lymphopenia after photon versus proton radiotherapy. Study observations and caveats: Better survival with proton therapy was suggested as possible, not demonstrated.

Clones were read by immunoSEQ multiplex PCR, and TCRdb kept only the in-frame ones, dropping some. The sample includes approximately 13,000 clones, under 90% of them seen just once. Trimming removed 5 bases from V and 6 bases from J, with 22 bases in between. CDR3 length equals 16 residues. The V gene's germline CDR1 is SGHVS and CDR2 FQNEAQ. Comments on this clone: The target antigen is unknown.

The clonotype comes from a man aged 50 to 59 with gastric cancer. The chain couples TRBV7-8 to TRBJ1-2; a possible D gene is TRBD1 (5 bases). The material sequenced was peripheral blood, taken from a patient treated with photon-based radiotherapy. CDR3 loop: CASSPLRRGSVDGYTF. The CDR3 DNA is TGTGCCAGCAGCCCCCTCCGGAGGGGATCTGTGGATGGCTACACCTTC.